This T cell receptor (beta chain) comes out of a study of shared clonotypes between healthy human individuals. Among the donors, all were Caucasian adults who lived in Nashville, Tennessee. Libraries were prepared by immunoSEQ multiplex PCR; TCRdb keeps only in-frame clonotypes and omits some of them. This table holds 850,000 to 1,200,000 clones, roughly 80% found once. Overall study findings and caveats: Naive subsets generally exceeded memory subsets in estimated richness.

Germline V CDR1 and CDR2: SGHRS, YFSETQ. The CDR3 covers 15 residues. The V gene lost 5 bases and the J gene lost 6 bases, with 18 bases spanning the gap. Concerning this clone: As yet, its antigen is unknown.

This receptor was identified in a man between 18 and 29 years old in good health. The sequencing sample was made of memory CD4+ T cells sorted from blood. Subset denoted: CD45RA-negative fraction. This rearrangement joins TRBV5-1 to TRBJ2-1, with a weak D call TRBD1 (6 bases). For the CDR3, the DNA is TGCGCCAGCAGACCTACAGGGAAGGTTCCCAATGAGCAGTTCTTC. It codes for CASRPTGKVPNEQFF.